This T cell receptor beta chain stems from a study of blood T cell repertoires in COVID-19. Study details: T cells, B-cell-depleted T cells, or PBMCs supplied cDNA or gDNA.

Per the original data handling: Estimated nucleated cell counts came from reference gene primer amplification. Generated by immunoSEQ multiplex PCR, the TCRdb table keeps only in-frame clones and is missing some. V, J and clone size are taken as reported in that table, and D and trimming were inferred from the DNA itself. Here the sample spans over 250,000 clones, roughly 80% being singletons. Those who participated ranged in age from 18 to 89 years and resided in some 24 US areas. Exposed enrollees had met someone with a PCR-confirmed or clinician-diagnosed COVID-19 case at some point within the 2 weeks before study entry. This clone showed up just a few times. The receptor comes from a man aged 35-49 years who had been exposed to COVID-19. Sequenced material: PBMCs or T cells enriched from blood (not recorded which).

CDR3: CASGGVHEQYF. CDR3 in DNA: TGTGCCAGCGGAGGGGTTCACGAGCAGTACTTC. This rearrangement joins TRBV12-3 or TRBV12-4 to TRBJ2-7; D perhaps matches TRBD2 (6 bases). The V and J ends lost 8 bases and 5 bases respectively, with 10 bases between them. The CDR3 covers 11 residues.